The 25 T cell receptor beta chains reported below all come from one sample, sequenced in a study of tumor-infiltrating lymphocytes in primary liver carcinoma. A constant-region primer primed TCR beta cDNA synthesis from roughly 500 ng of total RNA. Nested multiplex PCR, run for three rounds with slightly modified ARM-PCR, yielded TCR beta libraries. With TRBV1-TRBV30 forward primers and a C-beta reverse primer, the first two PCR rounds were run for approximately 10 cycles each. TCRdb recomputed calls from the multiplex PCR reads with MiXCR, one row per CDR3 protein. The sample lists about 320,000 distinct CDR3 sequences; 65% were seen once. Both blood RNA, taken from unsorted whole blood, and germline DNA were extracted. Material for sequencing was peripheral blood. The source is a man in his forties with primary liver carcinoma and hepatitis B virus infection.

The chain couples TRBV28 to TRBJ1-1; D is perhaps TRBD1 (5 bases). There are 14 residues in the CDR3. Deletions cut 7 bases from V and 6 bases from J, with 18 bases between. The germline CDR1 and CDR2 sequences are MDHEN and SYDVKM. DNA for the CDR3: TGTGCCAGCACTCCTCCGGGAGGGGAGGCTGAAGCTTTCTTT. Translated: CASTPPGGEAEAFF. Combining the CDR3 with reference TRBV28 and TRBJ1-1 gives the whole variable domain DVKVTQSSRYLVKRTGEKVFLECVQDMDHENMFWYRQDPGLGLRLIYFSYDVKMKEKGDIPEGYSVSREKKERFSLILESASTNQTSMYLCASTPPGGEAEAFFGQGTRLTVV.

Points on this clonotype: The CDR3 end shows no conserved phenylalanine or tryptophan, and so a read error is likely. The limits of the CDR3 on the DNA are not certain, so only TCRdb's listed CDR3 is given. The chain links TRBV29-1 to TRBJ2-2. In germline, CDR1 is SQVTM, CDR2 ANQGSEA. The CDR3 has 11 residues if both end residues are counted. CDR3 sequence reads: CSVVGSGELSS.

The V call is TRBV6-5, the J call TRBJ2-7; possibly TRBD2 for D (6 bases). V was clipped by 6 bases and J by 8 bases, with 14 bases between them. CDR3 length equals 12 residues. The germline V gene encodes CDR1 MNHEY and CDR2 SVGAGI. CDR3 sequence: CASRRGSYKQYF. In nucleotides, the CDR3 is TGTGCCAGCAGGCGGGGTAGTTACAAGCAGTACTTC.

Comments on this clonotype: A much bigger clone sits one base away, suggesting this may be a read error. The V gene is TRBV6-8, the J gene TRBJ2-2, with D unresolved. This CDR3 is built from 14 residues. Germline lookup yields CDR1 MNHGY and CDR2 SAAAGT. CDR3 DNA sequence: TGTGCCAACAGTTACGCAGGGAACACCGGGGAGCTGTTTTTT. Translated, it gives CANSYAGNTGELFF.

This clonotype was seen many times. This rearrangement joins TRBV4-3 to TRBJ2-7; a possible D gene is TRBD1 (6 bases). The CDR3 extends over 15 amino acids. V lost 0 bases, J lost 3 bases, and 12 bases lay in between. Germline values: CDR1 LGHNA, CDR2 YSLEER. CDR3 bases: TGCGCCAGCAGCCAAGATCGAGCAGGGGTCTACGAGCAGTACTTC. It encodes CASSQDRAGVYEQYF.

Regarding this clonotype: The germline gene is not matched at one end of the junction; a read error may be the cause. The V gene is TRBV11-2, the J gene TRBJ2-7; TRBD2 matches at 12 bases. Per the germline V gene, CDR1 is SGHAT and CDR2 is FQNNGV. The CDR3 runs to 17 residues. The chain's CDR3 is CASSLVPSGRASYEQCF. DNA for the CDR3: TGTGCCAGCAGTTTAGTCCCTAGCGGGAGGGCTTCCTACGAGCAGTGCTTC.

This clonotype was seen ten or more times. The chain links TRBV6-2 or TRBV6-3 to TRBJ2-2; 10 bases are shared with TRBD1. The ends lost 7 bases at V and 5 bases at J; junction bases unmatched: 7. Germline loops: CDR1 MNHEY, CDR2 SVGEGT. CDR3 length: 15 amino acids. CDR3 DNA sequence: TGTGCCAGCACCACCGACAGGGGGCGGACCGGGGAGCTGTTTTTT. The encoded protein is CASTTDRGRTGELFF.

This clonotype was picked up many times. V gene TRBV12-3 or TRBV12-4 combines with J gene TRBJ1-4; D might be TRBD1 (6 bases). Trimming left V 2 bases short and J 6 bases short, with 10 bases between. The CDR3 loop spans 14 amino acids. This chain's CDR3 is CASSLYPGDEKLFF. As DNA, the CDR3 is TGTGCCAGCAGTTTATACCCAGGGGATGAAAAACTGTTTTTT.

The table lists this clonotype with a few counts. A much bigger clone sits one base away, suggesting this may be a read error. The V gene is TRBV4-2, the J gene TRBJ1-4; 11 nucleotides match TRBD1. Looked up from germline, CDR1 is LGHNA and CDR2 is YNFKEQ. The CDR3 covers 14 residues. The CDR3, as DNA: TGTGCCAGCGGCCAAGCGGACAGGGGGCCTCAACTGTTTTTT. It encodes CASGQADRGPQLFF.

As regards this clonotype: Likely a read error: the CDR3 ends without its conserved phenylalanine or tryptophan. The V gene is TRBV5-4, the J gene TRBJ2-6; possibly TRBD1 for D (5 bases). CDR1 SGHNT and CDR2 YYREEE come from the germline V gene (reference sequence). V shed 1 base and J shed 2 bases, with 10 bases lying between them. The CDR3 spans 16 residues. In DNA form, the CDR3 reads TGTGCCAGCAGCTTGCCCGCAGGGACTGGGGCCAACGTCCTGACTCTC. It specifies CASSLPAGTGANVLTL.

The chain recombines TRBV7-9 with TRBJ1-1; no clear D. CDR3 length equals 15 residues. Trimming removed 1 base from V and 7 bases from J, with 16 bases in between. CDR1 is SEHNR, CDR2 FQNEAQ, per germline (reference sequence). CDR3 coding DNA: TGTGCCAGCAGCTTAGGAGATCGTAGGGCATTTGAAGCTTTCTTT. This codes for CASSLGDRRAFEAFF.

Notes on this clonotype: An end of the junction does not agree with germline; a read error may underlie this. This chain uses TRBV5-5 with TRBJ2-7; TRBD2 matches 9 bases. This CDR3 is built from 12 residues. Per germline, CDR1 SGHKS and CDR2 YYEKEE (reference sequence). The CDR3, as DNA: TGTGCCAGCAGCTTGGTGCTAGCGGGATTGCTCTTC. It yields the protein CASSLVLAGLLF.

The sample holds one count of this clonotype. The CDR3 carries no conserved terminal phenylalanine or tryptophan, so it likely arises from a read error. The DNA is left out, because the CDR3 cannot be placed on it with certainty; the CDR3 is given as TCRdb lists it. The chain combines TRBV10-3 with TRBJ2-7; the D call in the table, TRBD1, was not verified against the DNA. Germline V gene data show CDR1 as ENHRY and CDR2 as SYGVKD. Ends included, the CDR3 has 15 residues. The CDR3 loop is CAISESGGRGNEQYC.

This sequence joins TRBV6-1 and TRBJ2-2; tentatively, D is TRBD2 (6 bases). The V gene's germline CDR1 is MNHNS and CDR2 SASEGT. V lost 4 bases and J lost 10, with 19 bases in between. The CDR3 contains 15 residues. The CDR3 nucleotides read TGTGCCAGCAGTGCCACATCCGGAGGGGTCGTGGAGCTGTTTTTT. Translating it yields CASSATSGGVVELFF.

Of note for this clonotype: Just one base apart from a much larger clone, this may be a read error. The genes are TRBV4-2 and TRBJ2-3; D is tentatively TRBD1 or TRBD2 (5 bases each). The CDR3 is 17 residues long. Germline CDR1 is LGHNA and CDR2 is YNFKEQ. CDR3 bases: TGTGTCAGCAGCCAAGAGGGTAACTCACGGGGCGCAGATACGCAGTATTTT. This gives the protein CVSSQEGNSRGADTQYF.

Comments on this clonotype: This sequence may be a read error, since a much larger clone differs from it by one base. The chain combines TRBV6-5 with TRBJ2-2, with 8 nucleotides matching TRBD1. Germline CDR1 is MNHEY and CDR2 is SVGAGI. The CDR3 is made up of 15 amino acids. Trimming cost V 5 bases and J 4 bases; bases outside gene matches: 6. CDR3 DNA: TGTGCCAGCAGTAGGGGACAGGATCTCACCGGGGAGCTGTTTTTT. It translates to CASSRGQDLTGELFF.

The rearrangement links TRBV24-1 to TRBJ2-6; D remains ambiguous. From germline, CDR1 is KGHDR and CDR2 SFDVKD. V dropped 3 bases and J dropped 2 bases, with 7 bases sitting between them. CDR3 size: 15 residues. This CDR3 is CATSDVTPGANVLTF. DNA for the CDR3: TGTGCCACCAGTGATGTGACACCTGGGGCCAACGTCCTGACTTTC.

As to this clonotype: Mismatch with germline at one junction end may stem from a read error. This chain uses TRBV4-2 with TRBJ2-7; D unclear. The CDR3 has 15 amino acids. The germline V gene encodes CDR1 LGHNA and CDR2 YNFKEQ. This CDR3 is CASSKEDGWSYEQYF. DNA for the CDR3: TGCGCCAGCAGCAAAGAAGATGGTTGGAGCTACGAGCAGTACTTC.

The DNA for the CDR3 is TGTGCCAGCAGTCTGGGTGGGGCAGCTTTAGCTTTCTTT. Translation gives CASSLGGAALAFF. J is TRBJ1-1 and V is TRBV28, with a tentative D call TRBD1 (5 bases). Germline CDR1 and CDR2: MDHEN and SYDVKM. The CDR3 is made up of 13 amino acids. Between the trimmed V and J ends, which lost 5 bases and 10 bases, there was a span of 17 bases. The complete variable domain, with remaining parts taken from reference TRBV28 and TRBJ1-1, reads DVKVTQSSRYLVKRTGEKVFLECVQDMDHENMFWYRQDPGLGLRLIYFSYDVKMKEKGDIPEGYSVSREKKERFSLILESASTNQTSMYLCASSLGGAALAFFGQGTRLTVV.

The chain couples TRBV28 to TRBJ2-5; D might be TRBD1 (5 bases). Per germline, CDR1 MDHEN and CDR2 SYDVKM. This CDR3 spans 14 amino acids. V was pared by 1 base and J by 4 bases, with 10 bases between. CDR3 residues: CASSLFTQGETQYF. The CDR3 bases are TGTGCCAGCAGTTTATTCACCCAGGGAGAGACCCAGTACTTC.

Regarding this clonotype: Being one base from a much bigger clone, this may be a read error. CDR3 coding DNA: TGTGCCAGCAGCTTTGGGGCCTTCGCGGAGACCCAGTACTTC. It yields the protein CASSFGAFAETQYF. The chain has TRBV5-5 and TRBJ2-5; D may be TRBD1 (5 bases). Per germline, CDR1 SGHKS and CDR2 YYEKEE (reference sequence). The CDR3 loop spans 14 amino acids. V was pared by 2 bases and J by 5 bases, with 13 bases between.

As for this clonotype: Relative to the germline gene, one junction end is altered; a read error may explain this. The gene calls are TRBV7-9 and TRBJ2-2; no clear D. CDR3 length: 13 amino acids. Germline V gene sequence: CDR1 SEHNR, CDR2 FQNEAQ (reference sequence). Here the CDR3 reads CATSSIASGELFF. Written as DNA, the CDR3 is TGTGCCACCAGCTCAATTGCGTCCGGGGAGCTGTTTTTT.

As for this clonotype: The CDR3 does not end in the conserved phenylalanine or tryptophan, so this is likely a read error. V gene TRBV6-6 combines with J gene TRBJ1-6; 7 nucleotides align to TRBD1. From germline, CDR1 is MNHNY and CDR2 SVGAGI (reference sequence). The CDR3 sequence is 15 residues long. The J segment lost 9 bases and the V segment lost 0 bases, leaving 5 bases of the junction unmatched. DNA of the CDR3: TGTGCCAGCAGTTACTCGACAGGGAAAAGTTCACCCCTCCACATT. This encodes CASSYSTGKSSPLHI.

This clonotype was detected ten times or more. Mismatch with germline at one junction end may stem from a read error. The chain is built from TRBV4-2 and TRBJ2-7, with 7 bases matching TRBD2. The CDR3 totals 13 residues. Per the germline V gene, CDR1 is LGHNA and CDR2 is YNFKEQ. This chain's CDR3 is CASSQDRPGTTLF. The CDR3 nucleotides are TGTGCCAGCAGCCAAGATAGGCCCGGGACTACACTTTTC.

The V gene is TRBV20-1, the J gene TRBJ2-1, with 9 bases fitting TRBD2. The V gene end was trimmed by 2 bases and the J gene end by 3 bases; junction bases not matched to a gene: 8. Germline lookup yields CDR1 DFQATT and CDR2 SNEGSKA (reference sequence). This CDR3 is built from 16 residues. The CDR3 is CSARSKLREGYNEQFF. The CDR3 coding sequence is TGCAGTGCTAGAAGTAAGTTGCGGGAGGGCTACAATGAGCAGTTCTTC.